This T cell receptor (beta chain) is from a study of T cell responses to AZD1222 COVID-19 vaccine. Profiling relied on immunoSEQ multiplex PCR, and the TCRdb table lists in-frame clones only, not all of them. The sample consists of roughly 150,000 clones, roughly 90% of them appearing once. From germline, CDR1 is SGHNT and CDR2 YENEEA. The CDR3 has 16 amino acids. J lost 5 bases, V lost 1 base, and 8 bases had no gene match. Source: peripheral blood, taken on day 0 of AZD1222 vaccination. The sequence came from an adult in good health. The gene calls are TRBV11-3 and TRBJ2-3; the match to TRBD2 covers 8 bases. The CDR3 is CASSLGIRLAGDTQYF. The CDR3 DNA reads TGTGCCAGCAGCTTAGGTATTAGGCTAGCGGGAGATACGCAGTATTTT.